Below are 23 T cell receptor beta chains sequenced from a single sample in a study of T cell repertoires and HLA-DP antigens. Antigens for these TCRs are unknown. Sequencing used immunoSEQ multiplex PCR; TCRdb keeps in-frame clones, though not all of them. The sample lists 75,000 to 90,000 clones, roughly 86% occurring once. Sample: CD4+ T cells from PBMCs. These receptor sequences come from a man aged 45-65 years in good health and CMV-seronegative.

The V call is TRBV4-2, the J call TRBJ2-3; D is perhaps TRBD1 or TRBD2 (5 bases each). The CDR3 length is 15 residues. Trimming pared 4 bases from V and 5 bases from J, leaving 16 bases between. CDR1 LGHNA and CDR2 YNFKEQ come from the germline V gene. The CDR3 protein is CASSPPGTEKDTQYF. CDR3 DNA sequence: TGTGCCAGCAGCCCACCAGGGACGGAAAAAGATACGCAGTATTTT.

The chain couples TRBV6-5 to TRBJ2-7; 10 bases match TRBD1. Germline V gene lookup returns CDR1 MNHEY and CDR2 SVGAGI. With 5 bases clipped from V and 3 bases from J, the junction kept 7 bases outside the gene matches. The CDR3 is 15 amino acids. This chain's CDR3 is CASSRTGTGDYEQYF. In DNA, the CDR3 is TGTGCCAGCAGTCGCACCGGGACAGGGGACTACGAGCAGTACTTC.

The chain uses TRBV7-8 and TRBJ2-1, with 8 bases that match TRBD2. This CDR3 spans 15 amino acids. In germline, CDR1 is SGHVS, CDR2 FQNEAQ. With V trimmed by 2 bases and J by 9 bases, 9 bases remained unmatched. CDR3 residues: CASSLLAGPLSEQFF. In DNA form, the CDR3 reads TGTGCCAGCAGCTTATTAGCGGGACCTCTAAGTGAGCAGTTCTTC.

This chain joins TRBV5-1 and TRBJ2-5, with 8 bases identical to TRBD1. Near its end, the DNA agrees better with TRBJ2-7, so the J call may be wrong. Germline V gives CDR1 SGHRS, CDR2 YFSETQ. The CDR3 has 16 residues. The CDR3 DNA is TGCGCCAGCAGCTCTACCAGGGGGCATATAGACTACGAGCAGTACTTC. It translates to CASSSTRGHIDYEQYF.

CDR3 nucleotides: TGTGCCAGCAGCTTGGGTTTAGGGGGGCCGGACGAGCAGTTCTTC. Residues: CASSLGLGGPDEQFF. The chain has TRBV5-4 and TRBJ2-1, with D tentatively TRBD1 or TRBD2 (6 bases each). V lost 0 bases, J lost 10 bases, and 17 bases lay in between. Germline lookup yields CDR1 SGHNT and CDR2 YYREEE (reference sequence). The CDR3 has 15 residues.

This clone has only one observation. This chain joins TRBV5-6 and TRBJ1-2; weak D call: TRBD1 (6 bases). Between the trimmed V and J ends, which lost 1 base and 2 bases, there was a span of 12 bases. CDR3 length: 15 residues. Germline CDR1 is SGHDT and CDR2 is YYEEEE. The CDR3 here is CASSLPGTLNYGYTF. DNA for the CDR3: TGTGCCAGCAGCTTGCCCGGGACACTCAACTATGGCTACACCTTC.

This sequence joins TRBV5-1 and TRBJ1-2; 9 bases align to TRBD1. The CDR3 runs 14 residues. With 4 bases clipped from V and 8 bases from J, the junction kept 9 bases outside the gene matches. From germline, CDR1 is SGHRS and CDR2 YFSETQ. The CDR3 sequence: CASSAAGQGNGYTF. CDR3 DNA sequence: TGCGCCAGCAGCGCGGCGGGACAGGGTAACGGCTACACCTTC.

This chain links TRBV7-2 with TRBJ2-2; 12 bases fit TRBD2. Trimming removed 3 bases from V and 6 bases from J; junction bases left unmatched: 11. CDR1 is SGHTA, CDR2 FQGNSA, per germline. The CDR3 loop spans 18 amino acids. The CDR3 sequence: CASSFLLAGGGEAGELFF. CDR3 coding DNA: TGTGCCAGCAGCTTTTTACTAGCGGGAGGAGGAGAAGCCGGGGAGCTGTTTTTT. Filled out from reference TRBV7-2 and TRBJ2-2, the complete variable domain reads GAGVSQSPSNKVTEKGKDVELRCDPISGHTALYWYRQSLGQGLEFLIYFQGNSAPDKSGLPSDRFSAERTGGSVSTLTIQRTQQEDSAVYLCASSFLLAGGGEAGELFFGEGSRLTVL.

The CDR3 region has the DNA TGTGCCAGCAGCTTAGGACAGATCCAAGAGACCCAGTACTTC. This encodes CASSLGQIQETQYF. The J gene is TRBJ2-5, the V gene TRBV7-9, with D possibly TRBD1 on 5 matching bases. The CDR3 is made up of 14 amino acids. Per germline, CDR1 SEHNR and CDR2 FQNEAQ (reference sequence). V lost 1 base to trimming and J lost 1 base, with 7 bases between them.

The chain employs TRBV7-2 and TRBJ2-7; 8 nucleotides align to TRBD2. J was trimmed by 7 bases and V by 2 bases; bases with no gene match: 7. The germline gives CDR1 SGHTA, CDR2 FQGNSA. The CDR3 has 14 amino acids. This CDR3 reads CASSLLAGPGEQYF. The CDR3 bases are TGTGCCAGCAGCTTATTAGCGGGGCCGGGGGAGCAGTACTTC.

The chain is built from TRBV19 and TRBJ2-5; either TRBD1 or TRBD2 may supply D (5 bases each). V shed 3 bases and J shed 4 bases, with 12 bases lying between them. Germline V gives CDR1 LNHDA, CDR2 SQIVND (reference sequence). This CDR3 has 14 residues. CDR3 nucleotide sequence: TGTGCCAGTAGTATCAACGTCGGGGCAGAGACCCAGTACTTC. Translating it yields CASSINVGAETQYF. The full variable domain, rest sourced from reference TRBV19 and TRBJ2-5, is DGGITQSPKYLFRKEGQNVTLSCEQNLNHDAMYWYRQDPGQGLRLIYYSQIVNDFQKGDIAEGYSVSREKKESFPLTVTSAQKNPTAFYLCASSINVGAETQYFGPGTRLLVL.

The V gene is TRBV12-5, the J gene TRBJ2-3; no clear D gene. Trimming cost V 8 bases and J 0 bases, with 9 bases left between them. CDR3 length equals 13 residues. The germline V gene encodes CDR1 LGHNT and CDR2 FRNRAP. This CDR3 reads CASKFPSTDTQYF. CDR3 DNA: TGTGCTAGTAAGTTTCCTAGCACAGATACGCAGTATTTT.

This rearrangement joins TRBV25-1 to TRBJ1-2; D is possibly TRBD1 (6 bases). The V and J ends lost 3 bases and 11 bases respectively, with 16 bases between them. Germline V CDR1 and CDR2: MGHDK, SYGVNS. This CDR3 spans 13 amino acids. The CDR3 bases are TGTGCCAGCAGTGATAACAGGGCGGGAGGTTACACCTTC. This translates into CASSDNRAGGYTF.

The chain is built from TRBV16 and TRBJ1-2; TRBD1 aligns across 9 bases. The CDR3 has 13 residues. Trimming at V came to 5 bases and at J to 8 bases, leaving 6 bases not matched to a gene. Per germline, CDR1 KGHSY and CDR2 FQNENV. CDR3 DNA: TGTGCCAGCAGCTTACAGGGGGCGAGAGGCTACACCTTC. Translating it yields CASSLQGARGYTF.

The rearrangement joins TRBV5-1 to TRBJ2-7; D may correspond to TRBD1 or TRBD2 (6 bases each). CDR1 SGHRS and CDR2 YFSETQ come from the germline V gene. Between the trimmed V and J ends, which lost 0 bases and 4 bases, there was a span of 14 bases. The CDR3 has 15 residues. CDR3 nucleotide sequence: TGCGCCAGCAGCTTGGGGGGGGCCCCTTCTTACGAGCAGTACTTC. Translation: CASSLGGAPSYEQYF.

The rearrangement uses TRBV29-1 and TRBJ2-5; tentatively, D is TRBD1 (6 bases). The CDR3 extends over 13 amino acids. V was cut by 4 bases and J by 2 bases, with 11 bases left in between. The germline V gene has CDR1 SQVTM and CDR2 ANQGSEA. The DNA of the CDR3 is TGCAGCGTTGGGGGGCCCAGACAAGAGACCCAGTACTTC. This translates into CSVGGPRQETQYF.

This chain uses TRBV5-4 with TRBJ2-5, with 9 bases identical to TRBD1. Germline CDR1 and CDR2: SGHNT and YYREEE (reference sequence). J was trimmed by 4 bases and V by 4 bases; bases with no gene match: 11. The CDR3 length is 16 residues. CDR3 amino acids: CASSVGGTGSGETQYF. The CDR3 DNA reads as TGTGCCAGCAGCGTTGGCGGGACAGGGTCGGGAGAGACCCAGTACTTC.

The chain employs TRBV6-4 and TRBJ1-5; the D is unclear. The V end lost 2 bases, the J end lost 4 bases, and 21 bases lay between the germline ends. Per the germline V gene, CDR1 is MRHNA and CDR2 is SNTAGT. The CDR3 has 18 residues. The CDR3 DNA sequence: TGTGCCAGCAGTGACCAGCTGAAGGAGTACCCCCGAAATCAGCCCCAGCATTTT. Translation: CASSDQLKEYPRNQPQHF.

CDR3 nucleotide sequence: TGTGCCAGCAGTTTGACAGGGGGATTTGGCTACACCTTC. Its translation: CASSLTGGFGYTF. V usage is TRBV5-5 and J usage is TRBJ1-2; 9 bases fit TRBD1. J gave up 7 bases and V 5 bases, and 6 bases lay outside the gene matches. Germline V lookup: CDR1 SGHKS, CDR2 YYEKEE (reference sequence). The CDR3 loop spans 13 amino acids. Full variable domain (remainder filled in from reference TRBV5-5 and TRBJ1-2): DAGVTQSPTHLIKTRGQQVTLRCSPISGHKSVSWYQQVLGQGPQFIFQYYEKEERGRGNFPDRFSARQFPNYSSELNVNALLLGDSALYLCASSLTGGFGYTFGSGTRLTVV.

This sequence joins TRBV6-5 and TRBJ1-5, with 7 bases that match TRBD1. This CDR3 spans 15 amino acids. The germline gives CDR1 MNHEY, CDR2 SVGAGI. The V segment lost 6 bases and the J segment 1 base; nucleotides outside the gene matches: 6. The chain's CDR3 is CASRSTGASNQPQHF. The CDR3 bases are TGTGCCAGCAGATCCACAGGGGCCAGCAATCAGCCCCAGCATTTT.

V and J are TRBV6-6 and TRBJ2-3, with 10 bases lining up with TRBD1. With V trimmed by 2 bases and J by 6 bases, 5 bases remained unmatched. The CDR3 is made up of 15 amino acids. Germline V gene lookup returns CDR1 MNHNY and CDR2 SVGAGI (reference sequence). CDR3 loop: CASSYGGQGVDTQYF. The CDR3 region has the DNA TGTGCCAGCAGTTACGGCGGACAGGGGGTCGATACGCAGTATTTT.

This chain joins TRBV6-6 and TRBJ2-3; D unclear. Between the trimmed V and J ends, which lost 5 bases and 3 bases, there was a span of 6 bases. Germline CDR1 reads MNHNY; CDR2 reads SVGAGI (reference sequence). The CDR3 has 12 amino acids. This CDR3 is CASSLLTDTQYF. The DNA for the CDR3 is TGTGCCAGCAGTCTTTTGACAGATACGCAGTATTTT.

This chain links TRBV7-2 with TRBJ2-4; D gene uncertain. CDR1 SGHTA and CDR2 FQGNSA come from the germline V gene. V was trimmed by 5 bases and J by 5 bases, leaving 7 bases between them. This CDR3 is built from 12 residues. The CDR3 nucleotides read TGTGCCAGCAGCCACGTCGAAAACATTCAGTACTTC. Its translation: CASSHVENIQYF.